This TCR beta chain was profiled in a study of blood T cell repertoires in COVID-19. Study at large: Sample material is recorded as cDNA or gDNA derived from T cells, B-cell-depleted T cells, or PBMCs.

V shed 3 bases and J shed 3 bases, with 15 bases lying between them. CDR3 length: 14 residues. Germline assignment: CDR1 DFQATT and CDR2 SNEGSKA (reference sequence). This study enrolled people aged about 18 to 90 from approximately 24 US geographic areas. The authors' processing: Nucleated cell number was recorded as an estimate derived from reference gene primer amplification. TCRdb's table, derived via immunoSEQ multiplex PCR, lists solely in-frame clones and lacks some. V, J and clone size reflect that table, while D and trimming were determined from the DNA. Of over 200,000 clones in the sample, around nine tenths were seen once.

The sequencing sample was made of PBMCs or T cells enriched from blood (not recorded which). This receptor was taken from a man aged 25 to 45 who had recovered from COVID-19. The V gene is TRBV20-1, the J gene TRBJ2-7, with TRBD1 as a possible D gene (5 bases). CDR3 region: CSASPTDRNYEQYF. The CDR3 nucleotides are TGCAGTGCTAGTCCGACTGACAGAAACTACGAGCAGTACTTC.